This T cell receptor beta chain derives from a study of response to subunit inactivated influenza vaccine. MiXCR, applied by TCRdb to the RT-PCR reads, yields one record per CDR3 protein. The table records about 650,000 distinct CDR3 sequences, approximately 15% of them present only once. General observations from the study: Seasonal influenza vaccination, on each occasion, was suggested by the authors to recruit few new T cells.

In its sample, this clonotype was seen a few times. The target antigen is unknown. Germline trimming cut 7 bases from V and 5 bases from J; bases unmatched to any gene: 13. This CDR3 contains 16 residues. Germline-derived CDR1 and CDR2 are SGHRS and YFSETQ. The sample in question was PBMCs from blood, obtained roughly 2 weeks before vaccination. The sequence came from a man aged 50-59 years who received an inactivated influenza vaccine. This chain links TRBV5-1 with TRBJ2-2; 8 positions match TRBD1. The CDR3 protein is CASSPIGQGFTGELFF. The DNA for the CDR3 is TGCGCCAGCTCTCCGATAGGACAGGGATTTACCGGGGAGCTGTTTTTT.